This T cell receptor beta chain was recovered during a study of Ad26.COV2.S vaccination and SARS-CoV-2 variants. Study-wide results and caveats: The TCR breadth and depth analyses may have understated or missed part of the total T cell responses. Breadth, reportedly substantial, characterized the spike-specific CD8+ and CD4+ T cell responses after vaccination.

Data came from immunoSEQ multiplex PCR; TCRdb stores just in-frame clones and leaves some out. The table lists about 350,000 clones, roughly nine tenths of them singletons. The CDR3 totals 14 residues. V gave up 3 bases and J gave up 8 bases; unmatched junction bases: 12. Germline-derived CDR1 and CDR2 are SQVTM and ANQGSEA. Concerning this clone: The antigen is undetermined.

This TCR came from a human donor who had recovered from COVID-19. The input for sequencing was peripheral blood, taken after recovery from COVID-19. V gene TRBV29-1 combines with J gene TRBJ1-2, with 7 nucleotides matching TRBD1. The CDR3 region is CSVDPQGNGYGYTF. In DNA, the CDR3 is TGCAGCGTTGACCCACAGGGGAACGGGTACGGCTACACCTTC.